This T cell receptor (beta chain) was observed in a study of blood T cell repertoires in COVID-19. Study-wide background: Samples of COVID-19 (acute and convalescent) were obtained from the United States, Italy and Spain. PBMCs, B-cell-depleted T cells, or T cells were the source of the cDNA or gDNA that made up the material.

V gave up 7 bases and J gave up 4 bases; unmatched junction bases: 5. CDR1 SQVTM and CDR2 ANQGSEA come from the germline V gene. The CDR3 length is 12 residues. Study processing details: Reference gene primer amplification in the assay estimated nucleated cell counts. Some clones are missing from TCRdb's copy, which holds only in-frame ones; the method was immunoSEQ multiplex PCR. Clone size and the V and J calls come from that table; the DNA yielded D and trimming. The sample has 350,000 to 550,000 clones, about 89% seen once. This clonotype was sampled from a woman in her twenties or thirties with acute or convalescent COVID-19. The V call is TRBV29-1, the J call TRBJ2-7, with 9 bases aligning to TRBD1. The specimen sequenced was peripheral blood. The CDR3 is CSARDRVYEQYF. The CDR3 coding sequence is TGCAGCGCAAGGGACAGGGTTTACGAGCAGTACTTC.